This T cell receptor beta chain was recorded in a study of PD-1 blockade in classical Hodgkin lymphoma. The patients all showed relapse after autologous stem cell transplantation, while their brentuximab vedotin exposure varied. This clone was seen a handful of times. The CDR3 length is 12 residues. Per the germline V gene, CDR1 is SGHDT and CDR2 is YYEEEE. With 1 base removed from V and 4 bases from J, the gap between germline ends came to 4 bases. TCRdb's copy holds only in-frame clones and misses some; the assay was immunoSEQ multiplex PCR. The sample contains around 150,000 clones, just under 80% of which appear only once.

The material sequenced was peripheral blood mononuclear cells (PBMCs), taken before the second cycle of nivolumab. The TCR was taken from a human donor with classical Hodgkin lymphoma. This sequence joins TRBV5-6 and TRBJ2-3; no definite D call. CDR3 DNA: TGTGCCAGCAGCTTGCTAGCAGATACGCAGTATTTT. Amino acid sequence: CASSLLADTQYF.